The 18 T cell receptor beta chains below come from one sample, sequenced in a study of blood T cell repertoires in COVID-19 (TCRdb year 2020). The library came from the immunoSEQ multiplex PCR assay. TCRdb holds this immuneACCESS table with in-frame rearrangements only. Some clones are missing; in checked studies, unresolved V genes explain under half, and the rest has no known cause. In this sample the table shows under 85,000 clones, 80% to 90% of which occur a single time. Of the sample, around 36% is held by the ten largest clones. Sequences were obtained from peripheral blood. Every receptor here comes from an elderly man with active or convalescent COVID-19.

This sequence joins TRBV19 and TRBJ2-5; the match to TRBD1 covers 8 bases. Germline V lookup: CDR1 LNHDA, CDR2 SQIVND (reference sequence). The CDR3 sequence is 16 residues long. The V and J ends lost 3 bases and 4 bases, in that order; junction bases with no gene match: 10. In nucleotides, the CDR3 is TGTGCCAGTAGTATCCCCCTCGGACAGGGAGGAGAGACCCAGTACTTC. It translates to CASSIPLGQGGETQYF.

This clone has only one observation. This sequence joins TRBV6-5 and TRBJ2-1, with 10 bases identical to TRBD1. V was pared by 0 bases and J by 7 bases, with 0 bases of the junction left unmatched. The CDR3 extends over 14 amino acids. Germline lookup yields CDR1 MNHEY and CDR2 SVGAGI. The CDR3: CASSYSGQGNEQFF. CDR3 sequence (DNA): TGTGCCAGCAGTTACTCGGGACAGGGGAATGAGCAGTTCTTC.

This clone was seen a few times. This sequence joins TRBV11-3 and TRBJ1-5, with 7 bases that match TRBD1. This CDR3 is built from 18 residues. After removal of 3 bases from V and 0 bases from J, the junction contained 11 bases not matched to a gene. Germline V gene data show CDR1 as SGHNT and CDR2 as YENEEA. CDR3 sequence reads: CASSLTGKFFDSNQPQHF. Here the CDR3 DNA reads TGTGCCAGCAGCTTGACAGGGAAGTTTTTTGATAGCAATCAGCCCCAGCATTTT.

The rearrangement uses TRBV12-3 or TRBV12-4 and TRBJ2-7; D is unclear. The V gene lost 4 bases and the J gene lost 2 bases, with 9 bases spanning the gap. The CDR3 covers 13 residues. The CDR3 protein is CASSYSSPYEQYF. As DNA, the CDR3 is TGTGCCAGCAGTTACTCGAGCCCCTACGAGCAGTACTTC.

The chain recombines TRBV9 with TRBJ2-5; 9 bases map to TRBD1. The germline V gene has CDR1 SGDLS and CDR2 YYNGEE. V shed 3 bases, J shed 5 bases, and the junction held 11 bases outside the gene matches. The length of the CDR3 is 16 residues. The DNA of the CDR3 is TGTGCCAGCAGCGACTCGGGACAGGGAGGTAGGGAGACCCAGTACTTC. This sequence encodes CASSDSGQGGRETQYF.

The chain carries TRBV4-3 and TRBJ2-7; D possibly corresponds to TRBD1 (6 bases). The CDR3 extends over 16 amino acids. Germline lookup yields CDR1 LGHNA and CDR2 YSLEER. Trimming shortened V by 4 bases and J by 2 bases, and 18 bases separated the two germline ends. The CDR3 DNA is TGCGCCAGCAGCCGACTTCGGGGACATGGTACCTACGAGCAGTACTTC. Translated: CASSRLRGHGTYEQYF.

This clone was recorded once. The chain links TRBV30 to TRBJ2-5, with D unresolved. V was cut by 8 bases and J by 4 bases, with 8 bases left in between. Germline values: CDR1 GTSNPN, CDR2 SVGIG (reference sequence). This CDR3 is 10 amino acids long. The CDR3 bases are TGTGCCGCGAAGCGAGAGACCCAGTACTTC. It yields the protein CAAKRETQYF.

The CDR3 protein is CASSRTPGGTDTQYF. The CDR3 nucleotides read TGTGCCAGCTCCCGAACCCCGGGGGGCACAGATACGCAGTATTTT. The V and J genes are TRBV18 and TRBJ2-3, with D possibly being TRBD2 (6 bases). The CDR3 loop spans 15 amino acids. The germline V and J ends were trimmed by 6 bases and 1 base, with 14 bases remaining between them. CDR1 is KGHSH, CDR2 LQKENI, per germline.

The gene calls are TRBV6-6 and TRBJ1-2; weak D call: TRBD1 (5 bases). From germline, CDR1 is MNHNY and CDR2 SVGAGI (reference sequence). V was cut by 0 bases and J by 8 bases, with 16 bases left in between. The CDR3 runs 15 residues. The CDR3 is CASSYSGSGIDGYTF. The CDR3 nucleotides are TGTGCCAGCAGTTACTCTGGTTCAGGGATCGACGGCTACACCTTC.

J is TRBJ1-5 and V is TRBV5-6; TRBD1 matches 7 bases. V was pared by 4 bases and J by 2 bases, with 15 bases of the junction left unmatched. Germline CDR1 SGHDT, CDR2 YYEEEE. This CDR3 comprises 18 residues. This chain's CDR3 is CASSPHEGAKEGNQPQHF. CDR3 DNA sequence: TGTGCCAGCAGCCCACATGAGGGGGCCAAGGAAGGCAATCAGCCCCAGCATTTT.

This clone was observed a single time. The chain's CDR3 is CASSNTDRGLWNTGELFF. CDR3 DNA sequence: TGCGCCAGCAGCAACACCGACAGGGGACTTTGGAACACCGGGGAGCTGTTTTTT. The rearrangement uses TRBV5-1 and TRBJ2-2, with 8 bases identical to TRBD1. CDR1 and CDR2 (germline): SGHRS, YFSETQ. The CDR3 extends over 18 amino acids. Trimming took 4 bases from V and 1 from J; bases not matched to a gene: 12. The complete variable domain, with remaining parts taken from reference TRBV5-1 and TRBJ2-2, reads KAGVTQTPRYLIKTRGQQVTLSCSPISGHRSVSWYQQTPGQGLQFLFEYFSETQRNKGNFPGRFSGRQFSNSRSEMNVSTLELGDSALYLCASSNTDRGLWNTGELFFGEGSRLTVL.

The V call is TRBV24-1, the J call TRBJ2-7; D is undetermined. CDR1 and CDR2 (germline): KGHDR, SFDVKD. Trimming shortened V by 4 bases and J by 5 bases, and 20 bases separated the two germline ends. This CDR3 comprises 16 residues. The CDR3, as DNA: TGTGCCACCAGTGACTCGACCTCCGGGTCGGGTAACGAGCAGTACTTC. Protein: CATSDSTSGSGNEQYF.

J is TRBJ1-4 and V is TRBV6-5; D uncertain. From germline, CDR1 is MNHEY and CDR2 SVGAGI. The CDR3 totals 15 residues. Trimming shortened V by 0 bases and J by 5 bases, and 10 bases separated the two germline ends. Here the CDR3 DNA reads TGTGCCAGCAGTTACTCGGGAGAGACAAATGAAAAACTGTTTTTT. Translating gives CASSYSGETNEKLFF.

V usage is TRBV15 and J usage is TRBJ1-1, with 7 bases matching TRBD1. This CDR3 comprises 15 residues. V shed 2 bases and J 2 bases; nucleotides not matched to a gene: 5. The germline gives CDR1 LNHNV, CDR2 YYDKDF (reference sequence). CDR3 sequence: CATSRYRGLNTEAFF. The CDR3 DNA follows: TGTGCCACCAGCAGATACAGGGGCTTAAACACTGAAGCTTTCTTT.

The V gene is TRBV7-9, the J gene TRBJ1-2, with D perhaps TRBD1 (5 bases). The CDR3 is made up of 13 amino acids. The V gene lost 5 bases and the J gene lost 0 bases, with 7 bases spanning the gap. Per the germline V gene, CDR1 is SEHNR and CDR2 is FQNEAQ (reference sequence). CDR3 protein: CASSTTANYGYTF. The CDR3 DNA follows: TGTGCCAGCAGCACGACAGCTAACTATGGCTACACCTTC.

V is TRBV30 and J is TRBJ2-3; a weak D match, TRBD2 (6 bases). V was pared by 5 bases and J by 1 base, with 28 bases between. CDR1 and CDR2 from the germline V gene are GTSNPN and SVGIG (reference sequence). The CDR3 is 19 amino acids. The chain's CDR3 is CAWETTSAIFVSGTDTQYF. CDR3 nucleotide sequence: TGTGCCTGGGAAACGACTAGTGCCATTTTTGTTTCTGGCACAGATACGCAGTATTTT. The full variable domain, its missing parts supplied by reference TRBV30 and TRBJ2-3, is SQTIHQWPATLVQPVGSPLSLECTVEGTSNPNLYWYRQAAGRGLQLLFYSVGIGQISSEVPQNLSASRPQDRQFILSSKKLLLSDSGFYLCAWETTSAIFVSGTDTQYFGPGTRLTVL.

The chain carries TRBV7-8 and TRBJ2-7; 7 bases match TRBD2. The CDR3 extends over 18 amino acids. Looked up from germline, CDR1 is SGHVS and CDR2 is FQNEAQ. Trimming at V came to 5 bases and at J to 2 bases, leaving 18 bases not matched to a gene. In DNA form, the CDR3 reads TGTGCCAGCAGCCCCAACCGGCGGGGACTAACTCCTACCTACGAGCAGTACTTC. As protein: CASSPNRRGLTPTYEQYF. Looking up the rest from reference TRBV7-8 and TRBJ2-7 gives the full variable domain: GAGVSQSPRYKVAKRGQDVALRCDPISGHVSLFWYQQALGQGPEFLTYFQNEAQLDKSGLPSDRFFAERPEGSVSTLKIQRTQQEDSAVYLCASSPNRRGLTPTYEQYFGPGTRLTVT.

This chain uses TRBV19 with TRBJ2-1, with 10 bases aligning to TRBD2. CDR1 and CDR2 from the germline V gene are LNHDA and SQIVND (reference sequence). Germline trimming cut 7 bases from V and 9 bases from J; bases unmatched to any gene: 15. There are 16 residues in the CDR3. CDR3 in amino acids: CASTKLSGRSTPEQFF. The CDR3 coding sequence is TGTGCCAGTACCAAACTTAGCGGGAGGTCCACCCCTGAGCAGTTCTTC.